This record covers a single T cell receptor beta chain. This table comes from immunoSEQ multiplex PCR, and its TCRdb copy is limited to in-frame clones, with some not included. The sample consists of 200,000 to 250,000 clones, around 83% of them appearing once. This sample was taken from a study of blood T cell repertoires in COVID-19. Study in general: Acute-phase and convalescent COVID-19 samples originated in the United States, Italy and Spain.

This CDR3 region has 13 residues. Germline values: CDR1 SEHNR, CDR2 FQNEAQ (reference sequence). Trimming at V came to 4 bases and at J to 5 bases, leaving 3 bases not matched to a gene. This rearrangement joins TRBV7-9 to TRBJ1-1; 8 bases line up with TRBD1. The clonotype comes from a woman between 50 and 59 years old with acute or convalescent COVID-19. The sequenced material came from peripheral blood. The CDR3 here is CASSSDRVTEAFF. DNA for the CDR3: TGTGCCAGCAGCTCGGACAGGGTTACTGAAGCTTTCTTT.